The T cell receptor beta chain under discussion was sequenced for a study of cytomegalovirus exposure and HLA in healthy donors. V shed 6 bases and J 6 bases; nucleotides not matched to a gene: 11. This CDR3 spans 15 amino acids. CDR1 MDHEN and CDR2 SYDVKM come from the germline V gene. The PCR made use of 60 Vbeta and 13 Jbeta primers. Repertoires were generated with immunoSEQ multiplex PCR, while TCRdb's copy carries only in-frame clones and drops some. The table records nearly 200,000 clones, over 70% of them present only once. The chain couples TRBV28 to TRBJ2-7, with 10 bases matching TRBD1. Sequenced input: PBMCs. The sequence was collected from a young man in good health and CMV-seronegative. CDR3 in amino acids: CASRAPGQGMSEQYF. CDR3 in DNA: TGTGCCAGCAGAGCTCCGGGACAGGGGATGAGCGAGCAGTACTTC.